What follows are 28 T cell receptor beta chains derived from one specimen sequenced in a study of T cells in Graves' hyperthyroidism and ophthalmopathy. The source material, RNA transcripts, was used to amplify TCR beta CDR3 regions. The primer set for the first-round RT-PCR of the TCR CDR3 was HTBI. MiXCR, run by TCRdb on the multiplex PCR reads, gives a single entry per CDR3 protein. Of around 700,000 distinct CDR3 sequences detected, around a sixth appear once; the ten largest clones hold over 15%. Material: blood. The source of these receptors is a woman between 45 and 60 years old with Graves' hyperthyroidism that later progressed to Graves' ophthalmopathy.

This clonotype has only a few counts. The chain couples TRBV10-3 to TRBJ2-3, with a weak D call TRBD1 (6 bases). The V end lost 7 bases, the J end lost 0 bases, and 11 bases lay between the germline ends. Per the germline V gene, CDR1 is ENHRY and CDR2 is SYGVKD. The CDR3 totals 14 residues. The CDR3 here is CAITRTVSTDTQYF. The CDR3 coding sequence is TGTGCCATCACTCGGACAGTGAGCACAGATACGCAGTATTTT.

This clonotype was recorded many times. The CDR3 is CASSSTGTNRRYEQYF. In DNA, the CDR3 is TGTGCCAGCAGTTCGACCGGGACAAACCGGAGGTACGAGCAGTACTTC. The chain couples TRBV12-3 or TRBV12-4 to TRBJ2-7; D is possibly TRBD1 (6 bases). V was clipped by 4 bases and J by 4 bases, with 20 bases between them. This CDR3 has 16 amino acids.

As regards this clonotype: Compared with germline, one end of the junction differs, possibly owing to a read error. The chain uses TRBV4-1 and TRBJ2-1; D possibly corresponds to TRBD1 (6 bases). This CDR3 has 15 amino acids. Germline lookup yields CDR1 MGHRA and CDR2 YSYEKL. The CDR3 here is CAGSQPQGSNNEQFF. The CDR3 DNA reads TGCGCCGGCAGCCAACCACAGGGAAGTAACAATGAGCAGTTCTTC.

This clonotype was seen a handful of times. The CDR3 here is CASSLVSLAVYNEQFF. The CDR3 DNA is TGTGCCAGCAGCTTAGTTTCCCTAGCAGTCTACAATGAGCAGTTCTTC. This chain connects TRBV7-9 to TRBJ2-1; D possibly corresponds to TRBD2 (5 bases). Germline V gives CDR1 SEHNR, CDR2 FQNEAQ (reference sequence). The CDR3 spans 16 residues. V gave up 1 base and J gave up 3 bases, with 13 bases separating them.

This clonotype was seen repeatedly, ten times or more. CDR3 nucleotides: TGCGCCAGCAGCTTGGCCGGGCTAGCGGGGTCAGAGACCCAGTACTTC. It translates to CASSLAGLAGSETQYF. The rearrangement links TRBV5-1 to TRBJ2-5; 9 nucleotides agree with TRBD2. Trimming at V came to 0 bases and at J to 4 bases, leaving 7 bases not matched to a gene. The CDR3 contains 16 residues. CDR1 and CDR2 from the germline V gene are SGHRS and YFSETQ.

The count of this clonotype is one. A read error may explain this, as a much larger clone is one base away. The V gene is TRBV5-1, the J gene TRBJ1-2, with 8 bases matching TRBD1. Germline V lookup: CDR1 SGHRS, CDR2 YFSETQ. The CDR3 is 14 residues long. DNA for the CDR3: TGCGCCGGCAGCTTGGATTCAGGGGGCAATGGCTACACCTTC. Translated, it gives CAGSLDSGGNGYTF.

This clonotype was counted a few times. The chain joins TRBV10-3 to TRBJ2-6; 11 nucleotides match TRBD2. The CDR3 runs 18 residues. The trim removed 3 bases at V and 4 bases at J, leaving 8 bases unmatched. Germline CDR1 reads ENHRY; CDR2 reads SYGVKD. The chain's CDR3 is CAISEISGGAGGANVLTF. The CDR3 nucleotides read TGTGCCATCAGTGAAATTAGCGGGGGGGCAGGAGGGGCCAACGTCCTGACTTTC.

The V and J genes are TRBV12-3 or TRBV12-4 and TRBJ1-2; D uncertain. The CDR3 has 13 residues. V was shortened by 6 bases and J by 5 bases, with 13 bases between the two germline ends. Here the CDR3 reads CASRYPNTYGYTF. The DNA for the CDR3 is TGTGCCAGCAGGTACCCAAATACATATGGCTACACCTTC.

This clonotype was seen ten or more times. The genes are TRBV3-1 and TRBJ1-3; D possibly corresponds to TRBD1 (5 bases). Trimming shortened V by 0 bases and J by 3 bases, and 6 bases separated the two germline ends. This CDR3 spans 14 amino acids. Per the germline V gene, CDR1 is LGHDT and CDR2 is YNNKEL (reference sequence). The chain's CDR3 is CASSQDGGGNTIYF. CDR3 DNA: TGTGCCAGCAGCCAAGATGGGGGTGGAAACACCATATATTTT.

This rearrangement joins TRBV5-1 to TRBJ2-3, with D tentatively TRBD2 (6 bases). CDR3 size: 16 residues. Germline values: CDR1 SGHRS, CDR2 YFSETQ. V dropped 5 bases and J dropped 4 bases, with 20 bases sitting between them. Here the CDR3 DNA reads TGCGCCAGCAGAGGAGGGCCAGGCCCCACTGCAGATACGCAGTATTTT. Amino acid sequence: CASRGGPGPTADTQYF.

In its sample, this clonotype was seen many times. V is TRBV6-1 and J is TRBJ2-7; 7 bases line up with TRBD1. CDR3 length: 15 residues. The germline gives CDR1 MNHNS, CDR2 SASEGT. The V and J ends lost 1 base and 6 bases, in that order; junction bases with no gene match: 9. The CDR3 loop reads CASSEGTGRVVEQYF. The CDR3 DNA follows: TGTGCCAGCAGTGAAGGGACAGGCCGAGTAGTCGAGCAGTACTTC.

This chain joins TRBV30 and TRBJ1-4; the match to TRBD1 covers 12 bases. The length of the CDR3 is 16 residues. Trimming removed 4 bases from V and 5 bases from J; junction bases left unmatched: 8. Germline V gene sequence: CDR1 GTSNPN, CDR2 SVGIG (reference sequence). This chain's CDR3 is CAWTGQGARWNEKLFF. CDR3 coding DNA: TGTGCCTGGACGGGACAGGGGGCGCGGTGGAATGAAAAACTGTTTTTT.

This clonotype was picked up many times. V is TRBV12-3 or TRBV12-4 and J is TRBJ2-5; 8 bases align to TRBD1. After removal of 6 bases from V and 5 bases from J, the junction contained 8 bases not matched to a gene. This CDR3 spans 14 amino acids. For the CDR3, the DNA is TGTGCCAGCAGCGGACAGGGTGGTTCTGAGACCCAGTACTTC. This encodes CASSGQGGSETQYF.

This clonotype has just a few counts. The chain has TRBV7-2 and TRBJ1-6; TRBD1 matches 9 bases. CDR3 size: 15 residues. The ends lost 3 bases at V and 7 bases at J; junction bases unmatched: 4. Germline V CDR1 and CDR2: SGHTA, FQGNSA. CDR3 in DNA: TGTGCCAGCAGCTTGTCACAGGGGGCAAATTCACCCCTCCACTTT. Translation: CASSLSQGANSPLHF.

The V and J genes are TRBV27 and TRBJ2-3; possible D gene TRBD1, 6 bases. With 1 base removed from V and 5 bases from J, the gap between germline ends came to 13 bases. CDR3 length: 15 residues. Per germline, CDR1 MNHEY and CDR2 SMNVEV (reference sequence). The CDR3 DNA follows: TGTGCCAGCAGTTTATTGGGGGCTTGGGGAGATACGCAGTATTTT. Translated: CASSLLGAWGDTQYF.

This clonotype was seen a handful of times. The rearrangement uses TRBV19 and TRBJ2-3; D unclear. The V gene's germline CDR1 is LNHDA and CDR2 SQIVND (reference sequence). The CDR3 totals 14 residues. V was pared by 3 bases and J by 4 bases, with 11 bases between. CDR3 protein: CASSIAGRSDTQYF. DNA for the CDR3: TGTGCCAGTAGTATCGCTGGTAGGTCAGATACGCAGTATTTT.

The chain joins TRBV7-9 to TRBJ2-6; D is tentatively TRBD1 or TRBD2 (6 bases each). CDR3 length: 19 amino acids. Germline V lookup: CDR1 SEHNR, CDR2 FQNEAQ (reference sequence). V lost 0 bases and J lost 1, with 16 bases in between. The CDR3 DNA is TGTGCCAGCAGCTTAGCAACCGGGGGCCTTCGTTCTGGGGCCAACGTCCTGACTTTC. Encoded protein: CASSLATGGLRSGANVLTF.

The V call is TRBV7-9, the J call TRBJ2-3; the match to TRBD2 covers 13 bases. In germline, CDR1 is SEHNR, CDR2 FQNEAQ (reference sequence). Trimming at V came to 5 bases and at J to 4 bases, leaving 9 bases not matched to a gene. This CDR3 spans 17 amino acids. Here the CDR3 reads CASSDGLAGDRADTQYF. The CDR3 region has the DNA TGTGCCAGCAGCGATGGACTAGCGGGGGACAGGGCAGATACGCAGTATTTT.

This clonotype has a handful of counts. The CDR3 sequence: CASSFPAGANEQFF. Here the CDR3 DNA reads TGCGCCAGCAGCTTTCCGGCGGGGGCCAATGAGCAGTTCTTC. This chain joins TRBV5-1 and TRBJ2-1; D perhaps matches TRBD2 (7 bases). The germline V gene has CDR1 SGHRS and CDR2 YFSETQ. V was clipped by 2 bases and J by 6 bases, with 12 bases between them. This CDR3 has 14 residues.

This clonotype was counted between two and nine times. The rearrangement links TRBV10-3 to TRBJ2-1, with D possibly being TRBD1 (6 bases). The germline V gene has CDR1 ENHRY and CDR2 SYGVKD. V dropped 2 bases and J dropped 6 bases, with 11 bases sitting between them. This CDR3 region has 14 residues. The CDR3 DNA reads as TGTGCCATCAGTGAGGCAACAGGGATCAATGAGCAGTTCTTC. Its protein product is CAISEATGINEQFF.

This clonotype appeared many times. CDR3 nucleotide sequence: TGCGCCAGCAGCTTGGAAGGGAAGACCACAGATACGCAGTATTTT. Translation: CASSLEGKTTDTQYF. The chain couples TRBV5-1 to TRBJ2-3; D not resolved. CDR3 length equals 15 residues. Germline CDR1 and CDR2: SGHRS and YFSETQ. With 0 bases removed from V and 2 bases from J, the gap between germline ends came to 10 bases.

The V gene is TRBV18, the J gene TRBJ2-1; the D gene is possibly TRBD2 (6 bases). The CDR3 length is 16 residues. The V end was cut by 3 bases, the J end by 10 bases, with 22 bases between. Looked up from germline, CDR1 is KGHSH and CDR2 is LQKENI. The CDR3 reads CASSPVGYGGSREQFF. DNA for the CDR3: TGTGCCAGCTCACCGGTCGGGTACGGGGGTAGTCGGGAGCAGTTCTTC.

This clonotype has a count of ten or more. The chain couples TRBV5-1 to TRBJ2-7; D not resolved. V was clipped by 0 bases and J by 1 base, with 2 bases between them. The CDR3 runs 12 residues. Germline V gene lookup returns CDR1 SGHRS and CDR2 YFSETQ. CDR3 sequence (DNA): TGCGCCAGCAGCTTGGTGTCCTACGAGCAGTACTTC. Amino acids: CASSLVSYEQYF. The variable domain in full, completed from reference TRBV5-1 and TRBJ2-7, reads KAGVTQTPRYLIKTRGQQVTLSCSPISGHRSVSWYQQTPGQGLQFLFEYFSETQRNKGNFPGRFSGRQFSNSRSEMNVSTLELGDSALYLCASSLVSYEQYFGPGTRLTVT.

The V call is TRBV12-3 or TRBV12-4, the J call TRBJ2-3; D not certain. V lost 5 bases and J lost 4, with 13 bases in between. The CDR3 sequence is 14 residues long. The CDR3 reads CASSNYLGSDTQYF. DNA of the CDR3: TGTGCCAGCAGTAATTACCTAGGGTCAGATACGCAGTATTTT.

The chain links TRBV20-1 to TRBJ2-7; D gene ambiguous. Germline V gives CDR1 DFQATT, CDR2 SNEGSKA (reference sequence). Trimming left V 3 bases short and J 4 bases short, with 13 bases between. The CDR3 loop spans 13 amino acids. The CDR3 nucleotides are TGCAGTGCTAGTCGCGTAGTTCCTTACGAGCAGTACTTC. This codes for CSASRVVPYEQYF.

This clonotype has a handful of counts. The chain has TRBV27 and TRBJ1-2; no firm D call. Trimming removed 5 bases from V and 8 bases from J, with 15 bases in between. Germline V lookup: CDR1 MNHEY, CDR2 SMNVEV (reference sequence). The CDR3 is made up of 13 amino acids. This chain's CDR3 is CASSPWNQGGYTF. In DNA form, the CDR3 reads TGTGCCAGCAGTCCATGGAATCAAGGGGGCTACACCTTC.

This chain links TRBV19 with TRBJ1-5; 9 bases map to TRBD1. The germline gives CDR1 LNHDA, CDR2 SQIVND (reference sequence). CDR3 length: 17 residues. The junction had 9 bases not matched to a gene; V was cut back by 4 bases and J by 2 bases. DNA of the CDR3: TGTGCCAGTAGTACCTGGACAGGGGTTAGGGGCAATCAGCCCCAGCATTTT. Translated: CASSTWTGVRGNQPQHF.

This chain uses TRBV4-1 with TRBJ1-1; the D gene is possibly TRBD1 (5 bases). Between the trimmed V and J ends, which lost 4 bases and 5 bases, there was a span of 17 bases. Germline V lookup: CDR1 MGHRA, CDR2 YSYEKL. The CDR3 runs to 15 residues. The CDR3 region has the DNA TGCGCCAGCAGCCCGTCCCAGGGCGGGTTTACTGAAGCTTTCTTT. Translated, it gives CASSPSQGGFTEAFF.